This TCR beta chain was captured in a study of blood T cells in healthy people across ages. This clonotype was observed a single time. No antigen is known for it. Findings of the study overall: Diversity was higher, and naive CD4+ cells more numerous, in long-lived donors than in aged donors.

Primed by a sample-barcoded 5' primer and a J-beta primer mix, a second PCR proceeded for about 7 to 11 cycles. TCRdb re-derived calls from the 5' RACE reads in MiXCR, one entry per CDR3 protein. This table holds more than 650,000 distinct CDR3 sequences, roughly 50% found once. This CDR3 has 15 residues. V shed 6 bases, J shed 2 bases, and the junction held 6 bases outside the gene matches. This receptor was identified in a man older than 75 in good health. The genes are TRBV12-3 or TRBV12-4 and TRBJ1-5; 8 bases match TRBD1. Sequencing input: blood. The CDR3 sequence is CASSETGARNQPQHF. The CDR3 DNA is TGTGCCAGCAGCGAGACAGGGGCCCGCAATCAGCCCCAGCATTTT.